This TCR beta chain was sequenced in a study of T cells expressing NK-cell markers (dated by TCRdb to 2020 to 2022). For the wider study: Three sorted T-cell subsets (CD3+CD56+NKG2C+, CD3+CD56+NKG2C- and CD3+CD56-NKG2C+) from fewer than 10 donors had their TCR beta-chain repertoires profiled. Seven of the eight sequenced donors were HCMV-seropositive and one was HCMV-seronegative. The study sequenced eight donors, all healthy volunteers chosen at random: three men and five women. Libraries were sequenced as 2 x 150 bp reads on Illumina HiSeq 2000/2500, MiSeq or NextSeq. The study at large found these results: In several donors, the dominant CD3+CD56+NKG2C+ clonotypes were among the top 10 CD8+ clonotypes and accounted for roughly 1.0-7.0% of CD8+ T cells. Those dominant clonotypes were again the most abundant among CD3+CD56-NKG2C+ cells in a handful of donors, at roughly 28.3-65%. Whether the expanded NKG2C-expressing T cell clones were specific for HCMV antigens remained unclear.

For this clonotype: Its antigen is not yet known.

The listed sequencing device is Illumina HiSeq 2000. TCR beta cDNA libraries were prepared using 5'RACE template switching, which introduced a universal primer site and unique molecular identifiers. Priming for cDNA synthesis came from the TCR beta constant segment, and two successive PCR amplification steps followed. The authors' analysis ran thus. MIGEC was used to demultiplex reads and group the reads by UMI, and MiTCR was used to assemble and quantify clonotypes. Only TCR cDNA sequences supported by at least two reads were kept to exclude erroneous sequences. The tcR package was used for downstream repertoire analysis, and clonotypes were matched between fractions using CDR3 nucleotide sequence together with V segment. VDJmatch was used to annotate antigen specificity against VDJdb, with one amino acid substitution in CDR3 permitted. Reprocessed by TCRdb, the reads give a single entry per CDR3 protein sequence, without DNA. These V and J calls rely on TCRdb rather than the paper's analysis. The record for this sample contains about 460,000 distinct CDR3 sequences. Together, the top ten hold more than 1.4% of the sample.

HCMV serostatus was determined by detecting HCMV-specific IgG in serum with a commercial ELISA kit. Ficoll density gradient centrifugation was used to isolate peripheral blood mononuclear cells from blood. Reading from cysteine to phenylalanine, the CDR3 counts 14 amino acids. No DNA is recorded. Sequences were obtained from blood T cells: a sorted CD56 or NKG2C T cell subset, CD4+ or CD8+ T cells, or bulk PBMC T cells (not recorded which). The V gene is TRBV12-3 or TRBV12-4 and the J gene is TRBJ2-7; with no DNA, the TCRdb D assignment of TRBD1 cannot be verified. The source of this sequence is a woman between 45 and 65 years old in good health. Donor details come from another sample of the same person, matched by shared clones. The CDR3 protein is CASSLRQGSYEQYF.